The TCR beta chain under discussion was sequenced for a study of blood T cells in healthy people across ages. Study-wide points: Reliance upon unsorted PBMCs precluded definitive naive versus antigen-experienced comparison.

Ten or more counts support this clonotype. Antigen unknown. CDR3 size: 14 residues. CDR1 and CDR2 from the germline V gene are SGHVS and FQNEAQ. V lost 1 base and J lost 4, with 10 bases in between. Then a second PCR, running about 6 to 12 cycles, was carried out with a sample-barcoded 5' primer and a J-beta primer mix. Sequencing recovered at least 2.5 million CDR3-containing paired-end reads from each sample. TCRdb passed the 5' RACE reads through MiXCR, listing each CDR3 protein once. This table has about 1.4 million distinct CDR3 sequences, almost 60% appearing once. The donors, all healthy, were Caucasians living in Russia, aged roughly 6 to 100. Isolation recovered at least 7 million PBMCs from every sample.

This TCR came from a young man in good health. This sequence joins TRBV7-8 and TRBJ1-1; D remains ambiguous. The sequencing input was blood. CDR3 loop: CASSLGGFGTEAFF. The CDR3 coding sequence is TGTGCCAGCAGCTTAGGCGGGTTTGGCACTGAAGCTTTCTTT.